Below, 5 T cell receptor beta chains from the same sample are listed, as sequenced in a study of technical replicates of blood from four donors. Repertoires were generated with immunoSEQ multiplex PCR, while TCRdb's copy carries only in-frame clones and drops some. The repertoire holds about 79,000 clones, with approximately 94% as singletons. The sequencing sample was made of T cells isolated from PBMCs. The receptors stem from a human donor in good health.

The chain is built from TRBV18 and TRBJ1-5; TRBD1 agrees at 9 bases. This CDR3 region has 15 residues. Germline V gene data show CDR1 as KGHSH and CDR2 as LQKENI. V shed 6 bases, J shed 7 bases, and the junction held 10 bases outside the gene matches. The CDR3 DNA reads as TGTGCCAGCTCCCTGGGGGGACAGGGTGGCCAGCCCCAGCATTTT. Amino acid sequence: CASSLGGQGGQPQHF.

The V gene is TRBV9, the J gene TRBJ1-2; D gene uncertain. V lost 4 bases and J lost 4, with 14 bases in between. The CDR3 spans 14 residues. The germline gives CDR1 SGDLS, CDR2 YYNGEE. The CDR3 sequence: CASSPPGNPYGYTF. DNA for the CDR3: TGTGCCAGCAGCCCCCCCGGGAATCCCTATGGCTACACCTTC.

The chain employs TRBV19 and TRBJ1-1, with 11 nucleotides matching TRBD1. This CDR3 is built from 14 residues. Unmatched junction bases numbered 3, after V lost 5 bases and J lost 4 bases. Germline CDR1 LNHDA, CDR2 SQIVND (reference sequence). The CDR3 is CASSAGTGGTEAFF. In nucleotides, the CDR3 is TGTGCCAGTAGTGCCGGGACAGGGGGCACTGAAGCTTTCTTT.

The rearrangement uses TRBV5-1 and TRBJ1-2; TRBD1 might be the D (6 bases). Trimming removed 0 bases from V and 6 bases from J, with 12 bases in between. The CDR3 loop spans 14 amino acids. Per germline, CDR1 SGHRS and CDR2 YFSETQ. The CDR3 coding sequence is TGCGCCAGCAGCTTGGGCGGAGGGGGGGATGGCTACACCTTC. Translating it yields CASSLGGGGDGYTF. The variable domain in full, completed from reference TRBV5-1 and TRBJ1-2, reads KAGVTQTPRYLIKTRGQQVTLSCSPISGHRSVSWYQQTPGQGLQFLFEYFSETQRNKGNFPGRFSGRQFSNSRSEMNVSTLELGDSALYLCASSLGGGGDGYTFGSGTRLTVV.

The rearrangement joins TRBV7-2 to TRBJ2-1, with D perhaps TRBD1 (6 bases). The CDR3 has 15 amino acids. Germline V lookup: CDR1 SGHTA, CDR2 FQGNSA. V was pared by 4 bases and J by 6 bases, with 16 bases between. The CDR3 DNA reads TGTGCCAGCAGCTCACACTCAGGACAGACCAATGAGCAGTTCTTC. This encodes CASSSHSGQTNEQFF.